This record covers a single TCR beta chain. Its antigen is as yet unknown. The data were produced by immunoSEQ multiplex PCR, yet TCRdb's version contains in-frame clones alone and is incomplete. The data show about 440,000 clones, less than 95% seen once. The sample comes from a study of Ad26.COV2.S vaccination and SARS-CoV-2 variants. At the level of the study: Of the COV1001 trial arms, the Ad26.COV2.S arm included the donor. Donor got 5x10^10 or 1x10^11 viral particles of Ad26.COV2.S. Study conclusions and caveats: Vaccine recipients posted higher spike-specific TCR breadth than their placebo counterparts. A substantial breadth of spike-specific CD8+ and CD4+ T cell responses after vaccination has been reported.

CDR3 length: 13 residues. V gave up 3 bases and J gave up 5 bases, with 8 bases separating them. Per the germline V gene, CDR1 is MNHEY and CDR2 is SMNVEV (reference sequence). The treatment: some 19 received Ad26.COV2.S at low or high dose, single or two shots; about 5 received placebo; per-sample allocation not given. After the first vaccine or placebo injection, samples were drawn on day 63. Sequences were derived from peripheral blood, sampled in a trial of Ad26.COV2.S vaccine versus placebo. The TCR sequence derives from a person between 18 and 65 years old who received the Ad26.COV2.S COVID-19 vaccine or a placebo. V and J are TRBV27 and TRBJ1-5; possible D gene TRBD1, 5 bases. The CDR3 is CASSLAGDQPQHF. The DNA of the CDR3 is TGTGCCAGCAGTTTGGCGGGGGATCAGCCCCAGCATTTT.